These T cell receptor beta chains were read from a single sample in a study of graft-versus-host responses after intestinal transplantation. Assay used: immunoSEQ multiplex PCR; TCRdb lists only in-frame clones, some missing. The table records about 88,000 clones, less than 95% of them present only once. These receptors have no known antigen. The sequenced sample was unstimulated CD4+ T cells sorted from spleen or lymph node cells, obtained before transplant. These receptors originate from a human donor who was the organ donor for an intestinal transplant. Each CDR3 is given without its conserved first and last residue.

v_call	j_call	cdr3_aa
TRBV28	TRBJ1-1	ASSQTGNTEAF
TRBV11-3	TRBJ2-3	ASSPQSDTQY
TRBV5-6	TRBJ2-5	ASSPVNSGGETQY
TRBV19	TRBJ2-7	ASSHRDRGFEQY
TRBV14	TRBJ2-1	ASSQTPSSYNEQF
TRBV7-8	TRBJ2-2	ASSPRLAGDTGELF
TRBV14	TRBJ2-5	ASSQLRLTGTSGKETQY
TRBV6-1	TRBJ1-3	ASSESVLGNTIY
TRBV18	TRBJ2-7	ASSLGTGANYEQY
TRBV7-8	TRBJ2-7	ASSTLFRDRYYEQY
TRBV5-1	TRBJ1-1	ASSLELMNTEAF
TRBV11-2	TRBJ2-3	ASSAEVGFGQY
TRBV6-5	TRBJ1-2	ASSSGSGQGRGYT
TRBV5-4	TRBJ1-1	ASSRDREGTEAF
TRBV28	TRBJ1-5	ASSLTTGIGQPQH
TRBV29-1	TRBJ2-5	SAPGQGGQETQY
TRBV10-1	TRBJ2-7	ASSDTGATLYEQY
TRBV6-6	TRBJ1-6	ASSLEQGAPSPLH
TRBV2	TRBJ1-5	ASSEGLLIQPQH
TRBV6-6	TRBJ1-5	ASSYSIRHNQPQH
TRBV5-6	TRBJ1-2	ASSPGQSYGYT
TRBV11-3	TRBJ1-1	ASSLVGLWRTEAF
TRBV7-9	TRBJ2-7	ASSLILAGAGYEQY
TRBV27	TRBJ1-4	ASRTDGGADEKLF
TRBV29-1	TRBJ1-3	SVPGQGNTIY
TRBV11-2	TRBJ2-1	ASSSAGASSYNEQF
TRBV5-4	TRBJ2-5	ASSLTLGGGETQY
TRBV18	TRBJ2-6	ASSPPVIPRAGANVLT
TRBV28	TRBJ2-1	ASSFRLGSYGEQF
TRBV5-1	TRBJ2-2	ASSIRTGVGGELF
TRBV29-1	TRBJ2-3	SVVRDRGGPSTDTQY
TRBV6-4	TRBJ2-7	ASSGLKRISYEQY
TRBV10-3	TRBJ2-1	AISETDPGTVNEQF
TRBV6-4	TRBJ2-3	ASSDSISGGADTQY
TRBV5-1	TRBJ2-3	ASSLAPSGGPGGDTQY
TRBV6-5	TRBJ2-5	ASSYSEETQY
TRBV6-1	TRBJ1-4	ASSDGGTLGEKLF
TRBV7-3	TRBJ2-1	ASSLVASGGLSSYNEQF
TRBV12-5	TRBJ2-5	ASGLVVGAPRGQETQY
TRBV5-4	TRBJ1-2	ASSLRTGTANYGYT
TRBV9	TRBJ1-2	ASSVEEGNYGYT
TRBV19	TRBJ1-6	ASSIGQGILTLH
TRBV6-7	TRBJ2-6	ASSYSTSGRAGANVLT
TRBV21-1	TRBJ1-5	ASSQGNKSNQPQH
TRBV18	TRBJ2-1	ASSPMGQVNNEQF
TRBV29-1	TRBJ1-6	SVDSAGTGQANSPLH
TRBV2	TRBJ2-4	ASSGGLGANIQY
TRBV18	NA	ASSTDRGPTSGRAYEQY